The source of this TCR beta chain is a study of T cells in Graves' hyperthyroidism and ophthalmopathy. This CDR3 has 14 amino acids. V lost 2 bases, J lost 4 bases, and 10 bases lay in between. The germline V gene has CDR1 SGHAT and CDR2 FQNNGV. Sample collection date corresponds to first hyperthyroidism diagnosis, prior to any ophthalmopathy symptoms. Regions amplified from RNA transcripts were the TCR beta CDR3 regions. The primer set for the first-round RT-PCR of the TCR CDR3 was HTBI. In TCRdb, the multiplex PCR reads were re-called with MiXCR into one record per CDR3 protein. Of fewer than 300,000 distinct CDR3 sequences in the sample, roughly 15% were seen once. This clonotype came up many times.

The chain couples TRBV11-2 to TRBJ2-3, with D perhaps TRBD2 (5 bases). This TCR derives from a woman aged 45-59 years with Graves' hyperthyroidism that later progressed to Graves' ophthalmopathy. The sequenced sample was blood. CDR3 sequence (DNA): TGTGCCAGCAGCTTAACGGCCGGGGCAGATACGCAGTATTTT. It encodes CASSLTAGADTQYF.